This T cell receptor (beta chain) was observed in a study of CD8 T cells in Susac syndrome. The RNA input was about 0.5 to 1 ug, and it was reverse transcribed with random hexamers. It was immunoSEQ multiplex PCR that amplified TCR beta CDR3 across 54 Vbeta and 13 Jbeta. TCRdb independently ran MiXCR on the immunoSEQ multiplex PCR reads; one entry per CDR3 protein. There are 100,000 to 150,000 distinct CDR3 sequences in the sample; 90% to 95% occur only once, and roughly 0.31% lies in the top ten. CDR1 and CDR2 from the germline V gene are DFQATT and SNEGSKA (reference sequence). The V gene lost 3 bases and the J gene lost 3 bases, with 16 bases spanning the gap. The CDR3 is made up of 15 amino acids. Sequencing of TCR beta was carried out in blood CD8+ and CD4+ T cells. It was negative isolation that provided the CD8+ and CD4+ T cells, whereas TEMRA cells were enriched by FACS.

The receptor's source is a human donor with multiple sclerosis. The sequenced material came from CD8+ T cells from PBMCs. This sequence joins TRBV20-1 and TRBJ2-3; perhaps TRBD2 as D (6 bases). CDR3 coding DNA: TGCAGTGCTAGGACCCGACTAGAGTTGACAGATACGCAGTATTTT. Amino acids: CSARTRLELTDTQYF.